This TCR beta chain emerged from a study of blood T cell repertoires in COVID-19. The overall study: The study drew acute and convalescent COVID-19 samples from the United States, Italy and Spain.

Authors' methods: Amplification of reference gene primers provided the estimated nucleated cell counts. Produced via immunoSEQ multiplex PCR; TCRdb's table is partial and in-frame only. V, J and clone size are those of that table, while D and trimming were read from the DNA. The sample yields around 150,000 clones, roughly four fifths seen once. The germline gives CDR1 MDHEN, CDR2 SYDVKM. V lost 5 bases and J 5 bases, leaving 16 bases between the germline ends. The CDR3 consists of 14 residues. The gene calls are TRBV28 and TRBJ2-7; D is possibly TRBD2 (5 bases). The sample comprised peripheral blood. This clonotype was obtained from a human donor in a cohort sampled during active COVID-19. This CDR3 reads CASSLRGLGDEQYF. CDR3 DNA: TGTGCCAGCAGTCTCAGAGGGCTCGGGGACGAGCAGTACTTC.